The entry below gives a single T cell receptor beta chain sequence along with its context. This specimen comes from a study of blood T cell repertoires in COVID-19. Study in general: Collection of acute and convalescent COVID-19 samples took place in the United States, Italy and Spain. T cells, B-cell-depleted T cells, or PBMCs provided the cDNA or gDNA that served as material.

CDR3 length equals 13 residues. Germline lookup yields CDR1 MNHEY and CDR2 SVGEGT. Trimming stripped 5 bases from V and 4 bases from J, with 11 bases between. Generated by immunoSEQ multiplex PCR, the TCRdb table keeps only in-frame clones and is missing some. This table has a few hundred thousand clones, approximately 83% appearing once. The chain has TRBV6-2 or TRBV6-3 and TRBJ2-5; unclear D gene. Specimen: PBMCs or T cells enriched from blood (not recorded which). This TCR derives from a man younger than 45 who had recovered from COVID-19. The DNA of the CDR3 is TGTGCCAGCAGTAACGACTCCCCAGAGACCCAGTACTTC. Translated, it gives CASSNDSPETQYF.